A single sample is the source of the 19 T cell receptor beta chains below, sequenced in a study of T cell responses to AZD1222 COVID-19 vaccine. Sequencing was performed with immunoSEQ multiplex PCR; in TCRdb, only in-frame clones are kept and a portion is missing. This table holds some 150,000 clones, just under 95% found once. The starting material was peripheral blood, obtained on day 0 of AZD1222 vaccination. The receptors stem from an adult in good health.

V gene TRBV30 combines with J gene TRBJ2-7; possible D gene TRBD1, 5 bases. There are 13 residues in the CDR3. CDR1 is GTSNPN, CDR2 SVGIG, per germline (reference sequence). The V end lost 5 bases, the J end lost 3 bases, and 14 bases lay between the germline ends. CDR3 loop: CAWGKTVLYEQYF. In DNA, the CDR3 is TGTGCCTGGGGAAAGACAGTACTCTACGAGCAGTACTTC.

This clone was seen once. For the CDR3, the DNA is TGTGCCAGCAGTTTCCTTGCTAGCGGGGGGTCCAATGAGCAGTTCTTC. Translating it yields CASSFLASGGSNEQFF. The V and J genes are TRBV27 and TRBJ2-1, with 11 bases identical to TRBD2. Germline CDR1 and CDR2: MNHEY and SMNVEV (reference sequence). V shed 3 bases and J 6 bases; nucleotides not matched to a gene: 7. The CDR3 has 16 residues.

The chain links TRBV11-3 to TRBJ1-2; 7 bases are shared with TRBD1. CDR3 length: 13 amino acids. V gave up 5 bases and J gave up 2 bases; unmatched junction bases: 2. CDR1 and CDR2 (germline): SGHNT, YENEEA. DNA of the CDR3: TGTGCCAGCAGCCAGGACAGGAACTATGGCTACACCTTC. Amino acids: CASSQDRNYGYTF. Variable domain in full (rest from reference TRBV11-3 and TRBJ1-2): EAGVVQSPRYKIIEKKQPVAFWCNPISGHNTLYWYLQNLGQGPELLIRYENEEAVDDSQLPKDRFSAERLKGVDSTLKIQPAELGDSAVYLCASSQDRNYGYTFGSGTRLTVV.

The chain combines TRBV28 with TRBJ1-2, with a weak D call TRBD1 (5 bases). CDR3 size: 13 residues. Germline assignment: CDR1 MDHEN and CDR2 SYDVKM. V was trimmed by 6 bases and J by 7 bases, leaving 15 bases between them. The CDR3 loop reads CASRNGQLTGYTF. As DNA, the CDR3 is TGTGCCAGCAGAAACGGACAACTTACTGGCTACACCTTC.

This clone was detected once. This chain uses TRBV24-1 with TRBJ1-5, with D possibly being TRBD1 (6 bases). The V gene lost 0 bases and the J gene lost 4 bases, with 9 bases spanning the gap. The CDR3 length is 15 residues. The germline CDR1 and CDR2 sequences are KGHDR and SFDVKD. Here the CDR3 reads CATSDLRQGNQPQHF. DNA of the CDR3: TGTGCCACCAGTGATTTGCGGCAGGGGAATCAGCCCCAGCATTTT.

This chain links TRBV7-2 with TRBJ1-5; D is ambiguous. Germline values: CDR1 SGHTA, CDR2 FQGNSA. V was clipped by 1 base and J by 3 bases, with 4 bases between them. This CDR3 spans 13 amino acids. CDR3 residues: CASSLGANQPQHF. CDR3 sequence (DNA): TGTGCCAGCAGCTTAGGGGCCAATCAGCCCCAGCATTTT.

The chain employs TRBV18 and TRBJ1-4; D is undetermined. V dropped 3 bases and J dropped 8 bases, with 16 bases sitting between them. This CDR3 has 15 amino acids. CDR1 is KGHSH, CDR2 LQKENI, per germline. CDR3: CASSPPNLPGEKLFF. The CDR3 coding sequence is TGTGCCAGCTCACCCCCTAATCTCCCGGGCGAAAAACTGTTTTTT.

The genes are TRBV4-2 and TRBJ2-5; the match to TRBD2 covers 8 bases. The length of the CDR3 is 16 residues. Germline CDR1 is LGHNA and CDR2 is YNFKEQ. After removal of 3 bases from V and 3 bases from J, the junction contained 9 bases not matched to a gene. Here the CDR3 reads CASSHGGAGVKETQYF. In DNA form, the CDR3 reads TGTGCCAGCAGCCACGGGGGAGCGGGGGTTAAAGAGACCCAGTACTTC.

The J gene is TRBJ2-3, the V gene TRBV5-1; 14 nucleotides line up with TRBD2. V lost 2 bases and J lost 9; bases outside the gene matches: 2. The length of the CDR3 is 14 residues. The germline gives CDR1 SGHRS, CDR2 YFSETQ. The CDR3 here is CASSFRTSGGTQYF. CDR3 in DNA: TGCGCCAGCAGCTTCAGGACTAGCGGGGGGACGCAGTATTTT. The variable domain in full, completed from reference TRBV5-1 and TRBJ2-3, reads KAGVTQTPRYLIKTRGQQVTLSCSPISGHRSVSWYQQTPGQGLQFLFEYFSETQRNKGNFPGRFSGRQFSNSRSEMNVSTLELGDSALYLCASSFRTSGGTQYFGPGTRLTVL.

The chain uses TRBV29-1 and TRBJ1-2; the D gene is possibly TRBD1 (5 bases). The germline V gene has CDR1 SQVTM and CDR2 ANQGSEA. This CDR3 has 12 amino acids. V lost 7 bases, J lost 5 bases, and 14 bases lay in between. The CDR3 region is CSAVSRAYGYTF. In DNA, the CDR3 is TGCAGCGCCGTTAGCAGGGCATATGGCTACACCTTC.

This clone appeared a few times. The chain recombines TRBV4-1 with TRBJ2-2, with D unclear. The V end lost 8 bases, the J end lost 0 bases, and 13 bases lay between the germline ends. There are 15 residues in the CDR3. CDR1 and CDR2 from the germline V gene are MGHRA and YSYEKL. The CDR3 loop reads CASRATDSNTGELFF. CDR3 in DNA: TGCGCCAGCCGGGCCACAGATTCGAACACCGGGGAGCTGTTTTTT.

The chain carries TRBV19 and TRBJ1-5; the D is unclear. The CDR3 spans 15 residues. V dropped 0 bases and J dropped 4 bases, with 10 bases sitting between them. CDR1 and CDR2 from the germline V gene are LNHDA and SQIVND (reference sequence). CDR3 sequence reads: CASSIDPRKNQPQHF. In DNA, the CDR3 is TGTGCCAGTAGTATAGATCCCCGGAAAAATCAGCCCCAGCATTTT.

V gene TRBV7-2 combines with J gene TRBJ2-3; possible D gene TRBD2, 6 bases. The CDR3 is made up of 13 amino acids. V gave up 5 bases and J gave up 6 bases, with 12 bases separating them. Germline CDR1 SGHTA, CDR2 FQGNSA. The CDR3 nucleotides are TGTGCCAGCAGCACCAACCGGGGGGATACGCAGTATTTT. Protein sequence: CASSTNRGDTQYF.

A single count supports this clone. The chain has TRBV6-5 and TRBJ1-4; D ambiguous. Per the germline V gene, CDR1 is MNHEY and CDR2 is SVGAGI. Trimming took 0 bases from V and 8 from J, leaving 13 bases between them. There are 15 residues in the CDR3. The chain's CDR3 is CASSYSSGVGEKLFF. In DNA, the CDR3 is TGTGCCAGCAGTTACTCGAGCGGGGTTGGGGAAAAACTGTTTTTT.

This clone appeared a single time. V gene TRBV6-2 or TRBV6-3 combines with J gene TRBJ1-6; D is perhaps TRBD1 (6 bases). V shed 4 bases and J shed 10 bases, with 14 bases lying between them. CDR3 length equals 14 residues. Germline CDR1 reads MNHEY; CDR2 reads SVGEGT. The CDR3 sequence: CASSWGRGGSPLHF. The CDR3 DNA is TGTGCCAGCAGTTGGGGCAGGGGTGGCTCACCCCTCCACTTT.

The chain carries TRBV28 and TRBJ1-2; 8 nucleotides match TRBD1. Trimming cost V 3 bases and J 5 bases; bases outside gene matches: 14. Looked up from germline, CDR1 is MDHEN and CDR2 is SYDVKM. The CDR3 totals 17 residues. The CDR3 sequence: CASSLWPGQGRTYGYTF. The CDR3 DNA reads as TGTGCCAGCAGTTTGTGGCCTGGACAGGGAAGGACATATGGCTACACCTTC.

The V and J genes are TRBV5-1 and TRBJ1-2, with 10 bases fitting TRBD1. The junction had 3 bases not matched to a gene; V was cut back by 3 bases and J by 7 bases. The germline CDR1 and CDR2 sequences are SGHRS and YFSETQ. The CDR3 is made up of 13 amino acids. The CDR3 sequence is CASSSGQGFGYTF. The CDR3 coding sequence is TGCGCCAGCAGCTCGGGACAGGGGTTTGGCTACACCTTC.

V gene TRBV30 combines with J gene TRBJ1-1; perhaps TRBD1 as D (6 bases). V was trimmed by 2 bases and J by 4 bases, leaving 11 bases between them. The germline V gene encodes CDR1 GTSNPN and CDR2 SVGIG (reference sequence). This CDR3 has 13 residues. The CDR3 bases are TGTGCCTGGAGTAACAGGGTTGCCACTGAAGCTTTCTTT. Translating gives CAWSNRVATEAFF.

This chain links TRBV5-1 with TRBJ2-5; no clear D gene. The CDR3 consists of 12 residues. Per germline, CDR1 SGHRS and CDR2 YFSETQ. Trimming took 2 bases from V and 5 from J, leaving 7 bases between them. CDR3 region: CASSFTQETQYF. The CDR3 region has the DNA TGCGCCAGCAGCTTTACTCAGGAGACCCAGTACTTC.